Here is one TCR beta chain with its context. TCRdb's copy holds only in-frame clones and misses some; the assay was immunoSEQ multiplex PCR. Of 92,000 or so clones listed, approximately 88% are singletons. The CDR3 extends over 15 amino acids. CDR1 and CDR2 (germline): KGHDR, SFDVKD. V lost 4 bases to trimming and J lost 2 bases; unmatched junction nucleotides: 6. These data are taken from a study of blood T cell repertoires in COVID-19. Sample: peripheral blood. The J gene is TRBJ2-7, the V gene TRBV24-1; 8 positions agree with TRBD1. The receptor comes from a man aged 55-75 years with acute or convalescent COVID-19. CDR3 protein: CATSDPQGATYEQYF. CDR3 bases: TGTGCCACCAGTGACCCTCAGGGGGCCACCTACGAGCAGTACTTC.